This record covers a single T cell receptor beta chain. CDR1 is MNHEY and CDR2 is SVGAGI in the germline V gene. This CDR3 is built from 14 residues. V trimming: 6 bases; J trimming: 2 bases; junction bases outside the gene matches: 6. This entry comes from a study of T cell responses to AZD1222 COVID-19 vaccine. Data came from immunoSEQ multiplex PCR; TCRdb stores just in-frame clones and leaves some out. The repertoire holds approximately 150,000 clones, with approximately 90% as singletons. The source is an adult who received the AZD1222 COVID-19 vaccine. This sample comprised peripheral blood, obtained 28 days after the second AZD1222 dose. J is TRBJ1-2 and V is TRBV6-5, with 7 bases matching TRBD1. The CDR3 DNA follows: TGTGCCAGCAGCCAACAGGGGTTAAACTATGGCTACACCTTC. It yields the protein CASSQQGLNYGYTF.